These 13 T cell receptor beta chains were sequenced from one sample in a study of OX40 agonist ivuxolimab in advanced cancers. Some clones are missing from TCRdb's copy, which holds only in-frame ones; the method was immunoSEQ multiplex PCR. The sample lists 76,000 or so clones; 75% to 85% were seen once. The sequencing here drew on CD4+ or CD8+ T cells sorted from blood, taken in a trial of the OX40 agonist ivuxolimab. Source of these receptors: an adult with an advanced solid tumor such as melanoma, head and neck, liver or kidney cancer.

This chain links TRBV2 with TRBJ2-7; D is possibly TRBD1 or TRBD2 (5 bases each). CDR3 size: 11 residues. V was shortened by 8 bases and J by 4 bases, with 9 bases between the two germline ends. Germline V gives CDR1 SNHLY, CDR2 FYNNEI. CDR3: CASVGEYEQYF. CDR3 DNA: TGTGCCAGCGTGGGGGAGTACGAGCAGTACTTC.

The chain is built from TRBV5-1 and TRBJ1-3; 10 bases align to TRBD1. The CDR3 sequence is 18 residues long. The V gene's germline CDR1 is SGHRS and CDR2 YFSETQ. The V segment lost 3 bases and the J segment 0 bases; nucleotides outside the gene matches: 9. The CDR3 DNA is TGCGCCAGCAGCTCTCCGACAGGGGGCTACGACTCTGGAAACACCATATATTTT. It yields the protein CASSSPTGGYDSGNTIYF.

The chain employs TRBV4-3 and TRBJ2-3; 11 nucleotides agree with TRBD2. The germline CDR1 and CDR2 sequences are LGHNA and YSLEER. V gave up 1 base and J gave up 1 base; unmatched junction bases: 19. The CDR3 sequence is 22 residues long. In DNA, the CDR3 is TGCGCCAGCAGCCAAGCCCCCTACCCCCGGGCTAGCGGGGGGCTCCGCACAGATACGCAGTATTTT. Protein: CASSQAPYPRASGGLRTDTQYF.

The rearrangement joins TRBV4-2 to TRBJ2-5; TRBD2 is a possible D gene (6 bases). V was trimmed by 0 bases and J by 0 bases, leaving 11 bases between them. CDR3 length: 16 residues. The germline V gene has CDR1 LGHNA and CDR2 YNFKEQ. CDR3 bases: TGTGCCAGCAGCCAAGATATGGACTACTACCAAGAGACCCAGTACTTC. It is translated as CASSQDMDYYQETQYF.

The chain combines TRBV25-1 with TRBJ2-2, with TRBD1 matching over 9 bases. V lost 3 bases and J lost 3; bases outside the gene matches: 2. From germline, CDR1 is MGHDK and CDR2 SYGVNS. The CDR3 has 15 amino acids. CDR3 sequence: CASSEGTGHTGELFF. Written as DNA, the CDR3 is TGTGCCAGCAGTGAGGGGACAGGGCACACCGGGGAGCTGTTTTTT.

CDR3 nucleotides: TGTGCCAGCAGCGAAGGGGGCAGTTACCTCTACGAGCAGTACTTC. Residues: CASSEGGSYLYEQYF. The rearrangement uses TRBV14 and TRBJ2-7; 7 bases agree with TRBD1. V lost 5 bases, J lost 3 bases, and 10 bases stayed unmatched. CDR1 is SGHDN and CDR2 is FVKESK in the germline V gene. The CDR3 is made up of 15 amino acids.

The gene calls are TRBV4-3 and TRBJ1-4; tentatively, D is TRBD1 (5 bases). This CDR3 is 18 amino acids long. With 0 bases removed from V and 4 bases from J, the gap between germline ends came to 18 bases. Germline lookup yields CDR1 LGHNA and CDR2 YSLEER. The CDR3 nucleotides read TGCGCCAGCAGCCAAGAGGCCCTAGTTAGGGGAAGTAATGAAAAACTGTTTTTT. Translating it yields CASSQEALVRGSNEKLFF.

The gene calls are TRBV6-6 and TRBJ2-3; 10 bases are a match to TRBD2. CDR3 length: 14 amino acids. V was pared by 8 bases and J by 4 bases, with 6 bases of the junction left unmatched. Germline V CDR1 and CDR2: MNHNY, SVGAGI (reference sequence). The CDR3 DNA reads as TGTGCCAGCCGGCAAGCGGGGGGGTCAGATACGCAGTATTTT. It encodes CASRQAGGSDTQYF.

The chain is built from TRBV6-5 and TRBJ2-5, with 13 bases lining up with TRBD2. The CDR3 covers 15 residues. J gave up 5 bases and V 7 bases, and 7 bases lay outside the gene matches. Germline loops: CDR1 MNHEY, CDR2 SVGAGI. The CDR3 loop is CASTGTSGVTETQYF. DNA of the CDR3: TGTGCCAGCACCGGGACTAGCGGGGTGACGGAGACCCAGTACTTC.

V usage is TRBV7-2 and J usage is TRBJ2-7, with 8 bases fitting TRBD2. The germline gives CDR1 SGHTA, CDR2 FQGNSA. V shed 5 bases and J 5 bases; nucleotides not matched to a gene: 14. The CDR3 has 16 amino acids. CDR3 bases: TGTGCCAGCAGCCCCCAAATCGGGAGGGGGGGCAACGAGCAGTACTTC. This encodes CASSPQIGRGGNEQYF.

The chain has TRBV7-2 and TRBJ1-3; D not certain. The CDR3 runs 15 residues. V lost 5 bases to trimming and J lost 2 bases, with 13 bases between them. Germline lookup yields CDR1 SGHTA and CDR2 FQGNSA. CDR3 amino acids: CASSLRVEPGNTIYF. In nucleotides, the CDR3 is TGTGCCAGCAGCCTCCGGGTCGAGCCTGGAAACACCATATATTTT.

J is TRBJ2-5 and V is TRBV5-6; 9 nucleotides match TRBD2. V gave up 1 base and J gave up 5 bases; unmatched junction bases: 9. Germline CDR1 reads SGHDT; CDR2 reads YYEEEE. The CDR3 spans 16 residues. CDR3: CASSLWAGGTGETQYF. For the CDR3, the DNA is TGTGCCAGCAGCTTGTGGGCGGGGGGGACCGGCGAGACCCAGTACTTC.

The genes are TRBV29-1 and TRBJ1-1; D not resolved. The CDR3 extends over 13 amino acids. Looked up from germline, CDR1 is SQVTM and CDR2 is ANQGSEA. Trimming left V 4 bases short and J 1 base short, with 10 bases between. The CDR3 sequence: CSVGTLGNTEAFF. The CDR3 DNA reads TGCAGCGTTGGAACACTAGGGAACACTGAAGCTTTCTTT.